This T cell receptor beta chain is from a study of vaccination effects on CD4 cells after COVID-19. ViraFEST expansion of antigen-specific CD4+ T cells with viral peptide pools preceded sequencing. CD4+ T cell isolation took place after approximately 11 days of culture. Having tested negative for nucleocapsid antibodies, the vaccine recipients showed no prior SARS-CoV-2 infection. Sequenced by immunoSEQ multiplex PCR; TCRdb stores in-frame clones only, minus some. The sample contains 40,000 to 50,000 clones, roughly 70% of which appear only once. Concerning this clone itself: The antigen remains unidentified.

Germline values: CDR1 SGHTA, CDR2 FQGNSA. V lost 2 bases, J lost 3 bases, and 11 bases lay in between. The CDR3 contains 15 residues. The clonotype comes from a human donor who received a COVID-19 vaccine. V gene TRBV7-2 combines with J gene TRBJ1-3; D not certain. Sample: CD4+ T cells from PBMCs cultured with HCoV-OC43 spike peptides, taken before COVID-19 vaccination. The sample's subset: HCoV-OC43 spike overlapping peptide pool stimulation. In DNA form, the CDR3 reads TGTGCCAGCAGCTTATTGGCAGGCGGTGGAAACACCATATATTTT. Its translation is CASSLLAGGGNTIYF.